This TCR beta chain was observed in a study of T-cell memory formation after mild COVID-19. In its sample, this clonotype was seen a few times. Libraries for TCRalpha and TCRbeta carried sample barcodes and unique molecular identifiers via 5'RACE. TCRdb re-analysed the 5' RACE reads in MiXCR, keeping a single row per CDR3 protein. The sample includes under 250,000 distinct CDR3 sequences, 9.5% to 10% of them seen just once. The V end lost 2 bases, the J end lost 8 bases, and 18 bases lay between the germline ends. The CDR3 is 14 residues long. Germline CDR1 and CDR2: DFQATT and SNEGSKA (reference sequence).

Material for sequencing was PBMCs or a T cell subset sorted from them (not recorded which). The origin of this receptor is a man between 18 and 35 years old who had mild COVID-19 (a few samples of this study predate the infection). Cell type and time point are not known. The rearrangement links TRBV20-1 to TRBJ1-2, with a weak D call TRBD1 (5 bases). CDR3 sequence: CSARHMGGKGGYTF. Written as DNA, the CDR3 is TGCAGTGCTAGACATATGGGGGGAAAGGGAGGCTACACCTTC.